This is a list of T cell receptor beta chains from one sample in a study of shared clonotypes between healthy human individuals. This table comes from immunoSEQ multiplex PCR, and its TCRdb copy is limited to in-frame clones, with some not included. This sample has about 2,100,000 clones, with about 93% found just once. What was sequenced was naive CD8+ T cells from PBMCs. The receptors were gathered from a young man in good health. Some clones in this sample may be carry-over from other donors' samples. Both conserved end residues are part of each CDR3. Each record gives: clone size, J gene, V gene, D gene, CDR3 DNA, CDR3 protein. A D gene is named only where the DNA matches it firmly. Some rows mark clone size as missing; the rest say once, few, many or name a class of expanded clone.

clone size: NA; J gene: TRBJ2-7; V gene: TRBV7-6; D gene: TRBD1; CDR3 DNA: TGTGCCAGCAGCGGAGACAGGGGGCCGTCCTACGAGCAGTACTTC; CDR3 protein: CASSGDRGPSYEQYF
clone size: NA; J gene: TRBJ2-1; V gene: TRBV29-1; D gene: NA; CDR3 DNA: TGCAGCGTTACCGGTTTGGGGTCGGCGAATGAGCAGTTCTTC; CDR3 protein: CSVTGLGSANEQFF
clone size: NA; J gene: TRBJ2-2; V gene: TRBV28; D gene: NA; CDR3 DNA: TGTGCCAGCAGCCCAAATGGGGAGGCCGACACCGGGGAGCTGTTTTTT; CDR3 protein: CASSPNGEADTGELFF
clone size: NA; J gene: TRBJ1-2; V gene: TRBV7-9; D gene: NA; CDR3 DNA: TGTGCCAGCAGCTTATCCCCTTTGGGGGGTAATCATGGCTACACCTTC; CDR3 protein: CASSLSPLGGNHGYTF
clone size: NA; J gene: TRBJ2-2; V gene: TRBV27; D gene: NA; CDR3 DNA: TGTGCCAGCAGCCTAGGGGGGGCCCACACCGGGGAGCTGTTTTTT; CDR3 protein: CASSLGGAHTGELFF
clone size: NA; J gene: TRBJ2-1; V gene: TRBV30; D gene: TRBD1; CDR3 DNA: TGTGCCTGGTGGGACCGGGACAGCAAATACAATGAGCAGTTCTTC; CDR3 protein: CAWWDRDSKYNEQFF
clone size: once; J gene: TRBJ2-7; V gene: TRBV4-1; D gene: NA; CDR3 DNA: TGCGCCAGCGCCCCCGAGCGGAGATCCTACGAGCAGTACTTC; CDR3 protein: CASAPERRSYEQYF
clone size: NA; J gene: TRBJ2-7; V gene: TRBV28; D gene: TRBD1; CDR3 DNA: TGTGCCAGCAGTTTACCCGACAGGGAACTTTACGAGCAGTACTTC; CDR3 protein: CASSLPDRELYEQYF
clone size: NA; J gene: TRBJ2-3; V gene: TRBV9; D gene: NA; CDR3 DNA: TGTGCCAGCAGCGTAGAACCGGTCCTTCTCACAGATACGCAGTATTTT; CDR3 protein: CASSVEPVLLTDTQYF
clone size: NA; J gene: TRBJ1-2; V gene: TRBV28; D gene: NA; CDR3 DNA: TGTGCCAGCAGTCACCGAGGAGTAGGCTATGGCTACACCTTC; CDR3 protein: CASSHRGVGYGYTF
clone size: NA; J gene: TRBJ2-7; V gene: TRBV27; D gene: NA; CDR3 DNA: TGTGCCAGCGGGAAAGTAGAGGTAGGGGGTATCTACGAGCAGTACTTC; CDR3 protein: CASGKVEVGGIYEQYF
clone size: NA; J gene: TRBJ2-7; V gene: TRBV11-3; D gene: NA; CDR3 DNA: TGTGCCAGCAGCCATTCGGGCGGGACCTACGAGCAGTACTTC; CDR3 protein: CASSHSGGTYEQYF
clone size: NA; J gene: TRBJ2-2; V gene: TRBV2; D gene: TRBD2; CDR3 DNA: TGTGCCAGCAGCCTACCGGGACTAGCGGGAGCGGACACCGGGGAGCTGTTTTTT; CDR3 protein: CASSLPGLAGADTGELFF
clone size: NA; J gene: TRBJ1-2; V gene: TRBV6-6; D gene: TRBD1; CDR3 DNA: TGTGCCAGCACCACAGGGGTCATGGGCTATGGCTACACCTTC; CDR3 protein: CASTTGVMGYGYTF
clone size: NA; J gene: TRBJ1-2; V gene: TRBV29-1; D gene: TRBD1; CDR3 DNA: TGCAGCGTTGAAGAGGACAGGGCTAACTATGGCTACACCTTC; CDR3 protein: CSVEEDRANYGYTF
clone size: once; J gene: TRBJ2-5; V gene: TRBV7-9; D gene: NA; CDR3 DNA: TGTGCCAGCAGCCTCGGACTCCAAGAGACCCAGTACTTC; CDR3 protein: CASSLGLQETQYF
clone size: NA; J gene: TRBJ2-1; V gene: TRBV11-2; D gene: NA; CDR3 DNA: TGTGCCAGCAGCCCCCCACTAGCCAATGAGCAGTTCTTC; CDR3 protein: CASSPPLANEQFF
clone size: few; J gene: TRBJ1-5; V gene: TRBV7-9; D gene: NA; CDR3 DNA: TGTGCCAGCAGCGGACCCTTGCTCGGTCAGCCCCAGCATTTT; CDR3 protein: CASSGPLLGQPQHF
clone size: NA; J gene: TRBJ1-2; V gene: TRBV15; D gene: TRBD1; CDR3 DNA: TGTGCCACCAGCAGGGGCGGGACAGGGGATGTCGGCTACACCTTC; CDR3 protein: CATSRGGTGDVGYTF
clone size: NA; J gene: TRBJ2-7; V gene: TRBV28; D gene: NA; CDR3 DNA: TGTGCCAGCAGTCCCCGGAGCTCCTACGAGCAGTACTTC; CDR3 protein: CASSPRSSYEQYF
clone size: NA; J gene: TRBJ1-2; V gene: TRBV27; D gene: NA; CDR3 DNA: TGTGCCAGCAGTCCCGTGGGAGGAGACCCCCCCTATGGCTACACCTTC; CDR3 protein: CASSPVGGDPPYGYTF
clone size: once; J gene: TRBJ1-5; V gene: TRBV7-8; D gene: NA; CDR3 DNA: TGTGCCAGCAGCTTATGGATTGAGGGGCCCCAGCCCCAGCATTTT; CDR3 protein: CASSLWIEGPQPQHF
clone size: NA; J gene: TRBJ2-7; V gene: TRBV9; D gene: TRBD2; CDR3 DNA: TGTGCCAGCAGCGCTCGAAAGAGCGGGGAAGCCTACGAGCAGTACTTC; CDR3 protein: CASSARKSGEAYEQYF
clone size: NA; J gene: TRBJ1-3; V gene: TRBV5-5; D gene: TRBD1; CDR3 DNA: TGTGCCAGCAGCTGGGGACAGACCCGCTCTGGAAACACCATATATTTT; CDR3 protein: CASSWGQTRSGNTIYF
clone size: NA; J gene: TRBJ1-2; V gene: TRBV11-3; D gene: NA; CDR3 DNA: TGTGCCAGCAGCCAGGGAGGGGGCTATGGCTACACCTTC; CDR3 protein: CASSQGGGYGYTF
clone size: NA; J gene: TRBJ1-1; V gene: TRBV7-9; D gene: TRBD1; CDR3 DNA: TGTGCCAGCAGCCCAAGGACAGGGAAGGAATACACTGAAGCTTTCTTT; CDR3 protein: CASSPRTGKEYTEAFF
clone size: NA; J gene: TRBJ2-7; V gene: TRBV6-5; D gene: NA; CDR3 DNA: TGTGCCAGCAGCCCGACAGAGAGCTCCTACGAGCAGTACTTC; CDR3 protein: CASSPTESSYEQYF
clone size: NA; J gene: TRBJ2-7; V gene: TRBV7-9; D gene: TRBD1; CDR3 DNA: TGTGCCAGCAGTTCTAGGACAGGGACCTACGAGCAGTACTTC; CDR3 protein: CASSSRTGTYEQYF
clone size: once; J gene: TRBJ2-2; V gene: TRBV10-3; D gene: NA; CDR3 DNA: TGTGCCATCAGTGAGACAGGGCCCAAAACCGGGGAGCTGTTTTTT; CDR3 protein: CAISETGPKTGELFF
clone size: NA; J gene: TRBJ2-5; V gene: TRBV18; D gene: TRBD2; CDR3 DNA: TGTGCCAGCTCACCACCGGTACTAGCGGGTACCCAAGAGACCCAGTACTTC; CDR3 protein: CASSPPVLAGTQETQYF
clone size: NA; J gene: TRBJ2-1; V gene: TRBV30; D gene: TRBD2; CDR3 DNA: TGTGCCTGGAGTGTGGGGGGCAGGCGGGAGGGATACAATGAGCAGTTCTTC; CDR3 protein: CAWSVGGRREGYNEQFF
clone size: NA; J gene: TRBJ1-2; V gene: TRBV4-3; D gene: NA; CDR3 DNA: TGCGCCAGCAGCCAAGCCCGGAATTCTAACTATGGCTACACCTTC; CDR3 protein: CASSQARNSNYGYTF
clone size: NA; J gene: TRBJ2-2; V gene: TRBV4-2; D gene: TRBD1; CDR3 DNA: TGTGCCAGCAGCCAATCGACGACAGGGACCGGGGAGCTGTTTTTT; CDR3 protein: CASSQSTTGTGELFF
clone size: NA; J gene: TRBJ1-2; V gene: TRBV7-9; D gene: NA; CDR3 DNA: TGTGCCAGCAGCCCCCGCCGGGGGGTGGATAGCTATGGCTACACCTTC; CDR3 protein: CASSPRRGVDSYGYTF
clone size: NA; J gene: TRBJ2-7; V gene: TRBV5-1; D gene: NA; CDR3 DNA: TGCGCCAGCAGCTTAGATGGGTGGCAGTACTTC; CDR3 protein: CASSLDGWQYF